This record concerns one T cell receptor beta chain sequence. Germline V gene lookup returns CDR1 LGHNA and CDR2 YNFKEQ. J lost 0 bases, V lost 3 bases, and 5 bases had no gene match. The CDR3 covers 17 residues. This record comes from a study of OX40 agonist ivuxolimab in advanced cancers. In the study overall: Patients took ivuxolimab, an agonistic anti-OX40 (CD134) antibody.

Data came from immunoSEQ multiplex PCR; TCRdb stores just in-frame clones and leaves some out. Of 78,000 or so clones listed, about nine tenths were seen once; the top ten hold 0.55% to 0.7%. The TCR originated in an adult with an advanced solid tumor such as melanoma, head and neck, liver or kidney cancer. Sequences were derived from CD4+ or CD8+ T cells sorted from blood, sampled in a trial of the OX40 agonist ivuxolimab. The J gene is TRBJ2-7, the V gene TRBV4-2; 13 bases line up with TRBD2. The CDR3 DNA follows: TGTGCCAGCAGCCAGCGGGGGACTAGCGGGAACTCCTACGAGCAGTACTTC. This codes for CASSQRGTSGNSYEQYF.